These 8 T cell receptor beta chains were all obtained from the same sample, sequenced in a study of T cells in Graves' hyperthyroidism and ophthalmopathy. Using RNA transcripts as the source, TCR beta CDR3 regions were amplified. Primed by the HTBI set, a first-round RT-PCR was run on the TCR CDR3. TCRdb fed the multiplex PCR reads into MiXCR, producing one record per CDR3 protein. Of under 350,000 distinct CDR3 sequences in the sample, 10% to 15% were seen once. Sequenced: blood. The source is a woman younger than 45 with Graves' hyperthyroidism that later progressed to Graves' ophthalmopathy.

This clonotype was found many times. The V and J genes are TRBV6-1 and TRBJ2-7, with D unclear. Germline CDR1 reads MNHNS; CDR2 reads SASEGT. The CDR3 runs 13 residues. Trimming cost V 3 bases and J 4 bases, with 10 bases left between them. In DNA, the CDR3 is TGTGCCAGCAGTGACGACCTTGGGTACGAGCAGTACTTC. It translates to CASSDDLGYEQYF.

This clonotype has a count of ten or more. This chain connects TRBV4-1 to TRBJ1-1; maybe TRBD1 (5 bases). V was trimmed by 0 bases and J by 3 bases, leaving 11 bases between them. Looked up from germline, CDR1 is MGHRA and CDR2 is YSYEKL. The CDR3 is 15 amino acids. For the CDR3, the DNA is TGCGCCAGCAGCCAAGAATCCAGGGTTGACACTGAAGCTTTCTTT. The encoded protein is CASSQESRVDTEAFF.

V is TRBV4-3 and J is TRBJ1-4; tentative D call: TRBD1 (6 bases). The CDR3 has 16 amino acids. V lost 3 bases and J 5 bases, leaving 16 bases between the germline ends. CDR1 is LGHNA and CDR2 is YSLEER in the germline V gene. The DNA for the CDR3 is TGCGCCAGCAGCCAGGATGGGGGGGCCCGGAATGAAAAACTGTTTTTT. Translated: CASSQDGGARNEKLFF.

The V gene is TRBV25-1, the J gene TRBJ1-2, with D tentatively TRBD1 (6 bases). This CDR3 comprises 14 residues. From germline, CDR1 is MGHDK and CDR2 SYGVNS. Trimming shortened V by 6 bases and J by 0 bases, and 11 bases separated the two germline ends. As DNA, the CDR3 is TGTGCCAGCAGCAGGACAGTCTCTAACTATGGCTACACCTTC. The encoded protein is CASSRTVSNYGYTF.

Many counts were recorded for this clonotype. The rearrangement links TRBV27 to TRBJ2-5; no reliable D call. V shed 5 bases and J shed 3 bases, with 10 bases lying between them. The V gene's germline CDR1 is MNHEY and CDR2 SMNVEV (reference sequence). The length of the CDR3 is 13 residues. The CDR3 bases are TGTGCCAGCAGTCCTCAAGAGGAAGAGACCCAGTACTTC. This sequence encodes CASSPQEEETQYF.

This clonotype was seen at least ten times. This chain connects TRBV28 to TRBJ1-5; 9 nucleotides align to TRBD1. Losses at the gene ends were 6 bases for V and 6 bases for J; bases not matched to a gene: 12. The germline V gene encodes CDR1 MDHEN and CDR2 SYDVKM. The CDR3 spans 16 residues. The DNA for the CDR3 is TGTGCCAGCAGGGGGATAACCGGGACAGGGATTCAGCCCCAGCATTTT. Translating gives CASRGITGTGIQPQHF.

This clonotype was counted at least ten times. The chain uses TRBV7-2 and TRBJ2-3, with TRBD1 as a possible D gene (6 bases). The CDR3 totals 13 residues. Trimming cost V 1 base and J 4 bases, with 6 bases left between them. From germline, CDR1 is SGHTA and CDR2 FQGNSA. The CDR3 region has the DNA TGTGCCAGCAGCTTAGGACAGGCAGATACGCAGTATTTT. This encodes CASSLGQADTQYF.

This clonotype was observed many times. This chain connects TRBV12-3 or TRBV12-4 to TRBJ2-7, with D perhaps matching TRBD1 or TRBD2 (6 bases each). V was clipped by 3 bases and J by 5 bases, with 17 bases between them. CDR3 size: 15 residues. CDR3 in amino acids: CASSFSGGRVDEQYF. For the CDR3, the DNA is TGTGCCAGCAGTTTTTCCGGGGGCCGCGTAGACGAGCAGTACTTC.